This T cell receptor (beta chain) derives from a study of OX40 agonist ivuxolimab in advanced cancers. Libraries were prepared by immunoSEQ multiplex PCR; TCRdb keeps only in-frame clonotypes and omits some of them. The sample consists of approximately 25,000 clones, around 81% of them appearing once. This material consisted of CD4+ or CD8+ T cells sorted from blood, taken in a trial of the OX40 agonist ivuxolimab. The sequence derives from an adult with an advanced solid tumor such as melanoma, head and neck, liver or kidney cancer.

For the CDR3, the DNA is TGTGCCAGTAGGGGTGGGGACTTCCCTTTAAATGAGCAGTTCTTC. Its protein product is CASRGGDFPLNEQFF. V gene TRBV7-9 combines with J gene TRBJ2-1, with D perhaps TRBD2 (6 bases). V lost 9 bases and J lost 7, with 22 bases in between. CDR3 length: 15 residues. CDR1 and CDR2 from the germline V gene are SEHNR and FQNEAQ (reference sequence).